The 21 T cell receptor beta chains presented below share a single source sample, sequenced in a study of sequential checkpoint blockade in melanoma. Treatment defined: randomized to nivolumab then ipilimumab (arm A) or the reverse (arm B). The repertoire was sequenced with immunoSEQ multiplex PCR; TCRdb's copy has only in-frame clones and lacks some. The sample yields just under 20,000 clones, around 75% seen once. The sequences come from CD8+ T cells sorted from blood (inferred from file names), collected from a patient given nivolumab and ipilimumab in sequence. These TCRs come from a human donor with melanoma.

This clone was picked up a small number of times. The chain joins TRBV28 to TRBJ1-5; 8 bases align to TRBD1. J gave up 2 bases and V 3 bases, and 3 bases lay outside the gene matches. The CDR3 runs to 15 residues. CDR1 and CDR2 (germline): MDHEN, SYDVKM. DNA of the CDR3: TGTGCCAGCAGTTTCCAGGGGGCCGGCAATCAGCCCCAGCATTTT. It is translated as CASSFQGAGNQPQHF.

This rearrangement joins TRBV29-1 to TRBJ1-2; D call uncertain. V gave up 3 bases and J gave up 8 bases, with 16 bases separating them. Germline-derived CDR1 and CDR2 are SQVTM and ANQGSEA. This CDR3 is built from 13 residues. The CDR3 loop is CSVEEWHPGGYTF. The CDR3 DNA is TGCAGCGTTGAGGAGTGGCACCCCGGCGGCTACACCTTC.

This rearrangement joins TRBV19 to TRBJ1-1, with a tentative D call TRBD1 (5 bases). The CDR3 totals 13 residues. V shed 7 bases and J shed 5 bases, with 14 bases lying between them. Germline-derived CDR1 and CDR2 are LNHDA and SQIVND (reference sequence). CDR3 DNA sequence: TGTGCCAGTAAATTGCAGGGTGGGACTGAAGCTTTCTTT. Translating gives CASKLQGGTEAFF.

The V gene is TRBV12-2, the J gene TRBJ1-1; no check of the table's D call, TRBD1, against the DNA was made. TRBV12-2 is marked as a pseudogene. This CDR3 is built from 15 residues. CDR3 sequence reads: CASRLRDREPTEAFF. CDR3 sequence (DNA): TGTGCAAGTCGCCTCCGGGACAGGGAGCCCACTGAAGCTTTCTTT.

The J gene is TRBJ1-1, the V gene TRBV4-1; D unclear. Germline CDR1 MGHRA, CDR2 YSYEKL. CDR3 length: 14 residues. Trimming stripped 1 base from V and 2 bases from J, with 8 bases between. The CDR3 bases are TGCGCCAGCAGCCAAGCCTCTACTAACACTGAAGCTTTCTTT. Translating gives CASSQASTNTEAFF.

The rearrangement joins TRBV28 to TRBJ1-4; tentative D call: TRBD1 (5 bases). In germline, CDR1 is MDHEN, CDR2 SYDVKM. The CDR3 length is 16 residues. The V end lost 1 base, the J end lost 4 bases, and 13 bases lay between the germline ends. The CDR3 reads CASSLSIGGYNEKLFF. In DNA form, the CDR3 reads TGTGCCAGCAGTTTATCCATCGGGGGGTATAATGAAAAACTGTTTTTT.

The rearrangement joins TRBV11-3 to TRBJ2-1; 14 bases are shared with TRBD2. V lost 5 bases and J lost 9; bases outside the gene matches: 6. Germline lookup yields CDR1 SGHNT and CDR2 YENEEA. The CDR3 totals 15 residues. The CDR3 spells CASSRGTSGSSEQFF. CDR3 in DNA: TGTGCCAGCAGCCGAGGGACTAGCGGGAGCTCTGAGCAGTTCTTC.

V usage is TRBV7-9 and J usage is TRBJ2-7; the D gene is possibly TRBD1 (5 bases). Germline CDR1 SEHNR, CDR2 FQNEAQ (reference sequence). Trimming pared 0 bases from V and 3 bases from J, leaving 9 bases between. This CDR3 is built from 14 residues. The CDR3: CASSLALDSYEQYF. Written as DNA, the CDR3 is TGTGCCAGCAGCTTAGCGCTAGACAGCTACGAGCAGTACTTC.

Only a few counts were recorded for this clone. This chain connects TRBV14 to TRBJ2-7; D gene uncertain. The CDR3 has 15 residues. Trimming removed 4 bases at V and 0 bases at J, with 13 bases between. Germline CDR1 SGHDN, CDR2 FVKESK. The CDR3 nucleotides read TGTGCCAGCAGCCCAACTGACAAGTACTCCTACGAGCAGTACTTC. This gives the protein CASSPTDKYSYEQYF.

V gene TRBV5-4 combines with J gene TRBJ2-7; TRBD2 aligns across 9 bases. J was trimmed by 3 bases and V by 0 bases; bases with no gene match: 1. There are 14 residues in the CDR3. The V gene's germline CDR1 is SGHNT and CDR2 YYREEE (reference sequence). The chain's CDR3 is CASSLGLADYEQYF. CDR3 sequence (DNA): TGTGCCAGCAGCTTGGGACTAGCGGACTACGAGCAGTACTTC.

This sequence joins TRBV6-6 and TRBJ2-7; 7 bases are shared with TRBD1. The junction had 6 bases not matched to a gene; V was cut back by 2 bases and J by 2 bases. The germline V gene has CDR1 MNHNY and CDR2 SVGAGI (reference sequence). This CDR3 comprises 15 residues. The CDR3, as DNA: TGTGCCAGCAGTTACACCACGACAGGGCCCTACGAGCAGTACTTC. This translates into CASSYTTTGPYEQYF.

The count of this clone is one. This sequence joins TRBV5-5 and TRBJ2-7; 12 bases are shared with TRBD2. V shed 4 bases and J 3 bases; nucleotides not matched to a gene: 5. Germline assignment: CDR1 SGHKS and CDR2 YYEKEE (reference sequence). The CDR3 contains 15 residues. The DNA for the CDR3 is TGTGCCAGCAGCGTTCTAGCGGGGGGGCTCTACGAGCAGTACTTC. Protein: CASSVLAGGLYEQYF. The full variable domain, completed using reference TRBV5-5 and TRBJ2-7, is DAGVTQSPTHLIKTRGQQVTLRCSPISGHKSVSWYQQVLGQGPQFIFQYYEKEERGRGNFPDRFSARQFPNYSSELNVNALLLGDSALYLCASSVLAGGLYEQYFGPGTRLTVT.

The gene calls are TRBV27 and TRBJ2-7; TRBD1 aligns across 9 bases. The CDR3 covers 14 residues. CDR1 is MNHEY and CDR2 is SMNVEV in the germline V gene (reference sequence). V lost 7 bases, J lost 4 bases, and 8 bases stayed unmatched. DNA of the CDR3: TGTGCCAGCACCCCCAGGGACAGGGCATACGAGCAGTACTTC. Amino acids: CASTPRDRAYEQYF.

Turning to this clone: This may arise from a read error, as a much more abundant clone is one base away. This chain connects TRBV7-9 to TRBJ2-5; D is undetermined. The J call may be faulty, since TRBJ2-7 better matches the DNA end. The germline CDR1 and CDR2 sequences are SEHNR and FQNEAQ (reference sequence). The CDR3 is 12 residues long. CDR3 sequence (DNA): TGTGCCAGCAGCTTAGCTACCTACGAGCAGTACTTC. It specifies CASSLATYEQYF.

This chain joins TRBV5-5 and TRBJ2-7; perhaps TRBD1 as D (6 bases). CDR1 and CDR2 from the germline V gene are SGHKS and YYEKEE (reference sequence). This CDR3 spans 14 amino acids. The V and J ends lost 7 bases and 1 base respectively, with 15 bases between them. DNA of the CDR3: TGTGCCAGCCTACCAGGGGTACGGTCCTACGAGCAGTACTTC. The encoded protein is CASLPGVRSYEQYF. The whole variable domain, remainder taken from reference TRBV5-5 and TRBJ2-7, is DAGVTQSPTHLIKTRGQQVTLRCSPISGHKSVSWYQQVLGQGPQFIFQYYEKEERGRGNFPDRFSARQFPNYSSELNVNALLLGDSALYLCASLPGVRSYEQYFGPGTRLTVT.

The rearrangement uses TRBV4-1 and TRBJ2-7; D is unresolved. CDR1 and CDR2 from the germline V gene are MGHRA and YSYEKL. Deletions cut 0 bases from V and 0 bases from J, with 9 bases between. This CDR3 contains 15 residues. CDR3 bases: TGCGCCAGCAGCCAAGAGATCCGGAGCTCCTACGAGCAGTACTTC. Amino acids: CASSQEIRSSYEQYF.

CDR3 DNA: TGTGCCAGCAGTTTGGCTAGCGGGGCCCTAGGGGAGTACTTC. Its protein product is CASSLASGALGEYF. The chain links TRBV28 to TRBJ2-7; the match to TRBD2 covers 9 bases. The CDR3 spans 14 residues. The germline V gene encodes CDR1 MDHEN and CDR2 SYDVKM. With V trimmed by 3 bases and J by 11 bases, 11 bases remained unmatched.

CDR3 region: CSVPDPNGGGYYEQFF. Here the CDR3 DNA reads TGCAGCGTTCCCGATCCAAACGGGGGGGGGTACTATGAGCAGTTCTTC. The chain recombines TRBV29-1 with TRBJ2-1; 8 bases are shared with TRBD2. From germline, CDR1 is SQVTM and CDR2 ANQGSEA. The ends lost 5 bases at V and 8 bases at J; junction bases unmatched: 17. The CDR3 loop spans 16 amino acids.

CDR3 sequence: CASSPSRQLLNTEAFF. In DNA, the CDR3 is TGTGCCAGTAGTCCCTCTCGACAGCTTTTGAACACTGAAGCTTTCTTT. The V gene is TRBV19, the J gene TRBJ1-1; maybe TRBD1 (5 bases). Germline CDR1 and CDR2: LNHDA and SQIVND (reference sequence). V was shortened by 5 bases and J by 0 bases, with 16 bases between the two germline ends. The CDR3 length is 16 residues.

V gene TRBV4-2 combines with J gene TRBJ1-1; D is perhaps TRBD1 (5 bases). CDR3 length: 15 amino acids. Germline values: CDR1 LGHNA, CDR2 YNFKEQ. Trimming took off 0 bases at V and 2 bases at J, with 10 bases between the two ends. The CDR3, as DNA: TGTGCCAGCAGCCAAGATAGGACACCTAACACTGAAGCTTTCTTT. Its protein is CASSQDRTPNTEAFF.

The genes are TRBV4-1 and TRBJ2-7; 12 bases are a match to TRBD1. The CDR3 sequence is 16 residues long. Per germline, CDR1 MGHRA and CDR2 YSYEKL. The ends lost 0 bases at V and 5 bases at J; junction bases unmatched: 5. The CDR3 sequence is CASSQDLGTGGHEQYF. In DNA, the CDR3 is TGCGCCAGCAGCCAAGATCTCGGGACAGGGGGCCACGAGCAGTACTTC.